This TCR beta chain was sequenced for a study of T cell changes during pregnancy in multiple sclerosis (dated by TCRdb to between 2019 and 2020). Broadly, across the study: The study looked at changes in the T cell repertoire across pregnancy in women with multiple sclerosis.

The library was generated by the immunoSEQ multiplex PCR assay. TCRdb stores this immuneACCESS table with in-frame sequences only. Part of the clones is absent; in the studies checked, under half of the shortfall reflects unresolved V genes, and no reason is known for the rest. The sample includes under 35,000 clones, with more than 80% observed a single time. The ten top clones hold 0.6% to 0.75% of the sample. On this clone: Its antigen is currently not known. The sample holds no much larger clone one base away, and base qualities are not on file.

V is cut by 0 bases and J by 2 bases, and the space between the germline ends is 6 bases. CDR1 and CDR2 are drawn from the germline V gene: SGHRS, YFSETQ. The CDR3 covers 14 residues, taking in both the cysteine and the phenylalanine. Only the CDR3 portion is preserved as DNA: 42 bases, with reading frame beginning at the first base. In this chain, TRBV5-1 is recombined with TRBJ1-3; TRBD1 is a weak D gene call, 6 bases matching. Sequencing was performed on CD4+ T cells from peripheral blood mononuclear cells, taken in the first trimester of pregnancy. The receptor comes from a female donor with multiple sclerosis, enrolled in a pregnancy study. The nucleotide sequence reads as follows: TGCGCCAGCAGCTTGGGGGGGCCTGGAAACACCATATATTTT. It translates as CASSLGGPGNTIYF.